Listed here are 16 T cell receptor beta chains from one sample, sequenced in a study of shared clonotypes between healthy human individuals. Repertoires were generated with immunoSEQ multiplex PCR, while TCRdb's copy carries only in-frame clones and drops some. The sample lists about 2.4 million clones; roughly 93% were seen once. The material sequenced was naive CD4+ T cells from PBMCs. Sample subset: CD45RA+ positively selected. These receptors were taken from a man aged 18 to 30 in good health. Some clones in this sample may be carry-over from other donors' samples.

The chain carries TRBV2 and TRBJ2-5; maybe TRBD1 (5 bases). The DNA matches TRBJ2-7 better at its end, which makes the J call doubtful. The germline V gene encodes CDR1 SNHLY and CDR2 FYNNEI. The CDR3 loop spans 15 amino acids. The DNA for the CDR3 is TGTGCCAGCAGTGAATCCCGGCAGGGTTCCCACGAGCAGTACTTC. Protein: CASSESRQGSHEQYF.

The gene calls are TRBV19 and TRBJ2-1; 8 nucleotides align to TRBD1. Germline V gene lookup returns CDR1 LNHDA and CDR2 SQIVND (reference sequence). The CDR3 runs 15 residues. V shed 4 bases and J 9 bases; nucleotides not matched to a gene: 11. The CDR3 spells CASSTGTGFIAEQFF. The CDR3, as DNA: TGTGCCAGTAGTACCGGGACAGGATTTATCGCTGAGCAGTTCTTC.

The chain employs TRBV5-1 and TRBJ2-5; D remains ambiguous. Germline V gene data show CDR1 as SGHRS and CDR2 as YFSETQ. The CDR3 is 13 residues long. With 4 bases removed from V and 5 bases from J, the gap between germline ends came to 12 bases. CDR3: CASSPSGPETQYF. In DNA, the CDR3 is TGCGCCAGCAGCCCCTCCGGTCCGGAGACCCAGTACTTC.

Concerning this clone itself: This CDR3 is also generated by other DNA sequences in the sample. J is TRBJ2-6 and V is TRBV4-1; a weak D match, TRBD2 (5 bases). Germline V lookup: CDR1 MGHRA, CDR2 YSYEKL. Between the trimmed V and J ends, which lost 0 bases and 4 bases, there was a span of 10 bases. This CDR3 is 16 amino acids long. Here the CDR3 DNA reads TGCGCCAGCAGCCAAGAGGCGGGCGCCGGGGCCAACGTCCTGACTTTC. As protein: CASSQEAGAGANVLTF.

This clone occurred once. The chain is built from TRBV2 and TRBJ2-1; 8 positions agree with TRBD2. Germline-derived CDR1 and CDR2 are SNHLY and FYNNEI. CDR3 length equals 15 residues. With 6 bases clipped from V and 7 bases from J, the junction kept 11 bases outside the gene matches. The CDR3, as DNA: TGTGCCAGCAGCGCACAGGGACTAGGGGGTAATGAGCAGTTCTTC. Translated: CASSAQGLGGNEQFF.

The V call is TRBV6-6, the J call TRBJ1-2, with TRBD1 matching 8 bases. CDR1 and CDR2 from the germline V gene are MNHNY and SVGAGI (reference sequence). V dropped 6 bases and J dropped 0; count of bases not matched to a gene: 6. The CDR3 is made up of 15 amino acids. CDR3 protein: CASRGGQGANYGYTF. CDR3 bases: TGTGCCAGCAGGGGCGGACAGGGAGCTAACTATGGCTACACCTTC.

The rearrangement joins TRBV6-1 to TRBJ2-1; perhaps TRBD1 as D (5 bases). CDR3 size: 16 residues. V gave up 4 bases and J gave up 0 bases, with 13 bases separating them. Germline CDR1 MNHNS, CDR2 SASEGT. As DNA, the CDR3 is TGTGCCAGCAGTGCGACAGCCTTGAGCTCCTACAATGAGCAGTTCTTC. Translated, it gives CASSATALSSYNEQFF.

The CDR3 sequence: CASSSLYRGGRAGYEQYF. The CDR3 region has the DNA TGTGCCAGCAGCTCCTTGTATCGTGGCGGGAGGGCCGGGTACGAGCAGTACTTC. The rearrangement uses TRBV7-2 and TRBJ2-7, with 9 nucleotides matching TRBD2. The germline gives CDR1 SGHTA, CDR2 FQGNSA. CDR3 length: 18 amino acids. V gave up 4 bases and J gave up 4 bases; unmatched junction bases: 17.

This rearrangement joins TRBV6-5 to TRBJ2-7, with D perhaps assigned TRBD1 or TRBD2 (5 bases each). The CDR3 is 12 amino acids. V dropped 8 bases and J dropped 7 bases, with 15 bases sitting between them. Per the germline V gene, CDR1 is MNHEY and CDR2 is SVGAGI. CDR3 DNA: TGTGCCAGCGGGGGACCTCGAGGGGAGCAGTACTTC. Encoded protein: CASGGPRGEQYF.

V gene TRBV7-9 combines with J gene TRBJ1-4, with a possible D match to TRBD1 (6 bases). Germline V CDR1 and CDR2: SEHNR, FQNEAQ (reference sequence). This CDR3 is built from 18 residues. Trimming shortened V by 2 bases and J by 2 bases, and 18 bases separated the two germline ends. Here the CDR3 reads CASSLLAGAIATNEKLFF. CDR3 DNA: TGTGCCAGCAGCTTATTGGCAGGGGCCATCGCCACTAATGAAAAACTGTTTTTT.

The chain links TRBV14 to TRBJ2-7, with D possibly matching TRBD2 (6 bases). CDR3 length: 16 residues. Germline V CDR1 and CDR2: SGHDN, FVKESK. With 4 bases removed from V and 2 bases from J, the gap between germline ends came to 18 bases. The chain's CDR3 is CASSPSGRHEAYEQYF. The CDR3 coding sequence is TGTGCCAGCAGCCCATCCGGGAGACACGAAGCCTACGAGCAGTACTTC.

This chain connects TRBV9 to TRBJ2-6, with D perhaps TRBD2 (5 bases). Germline values: CDR1 SGDLS, CDR2 YYNGEE. This CDR3 is built from 16 residues. V lost 0 bases and J lost 0, with 7 bases in between. The CDR3 sequence: CASSVGGVSGANVLTF. The CDR3 DNA is TGTGCCAGCAGCGTAGGGGGAGTCTCTGGGGCCAACGTCCTGACTTTC.

The V and J genes are TRBV28 and TRBJ1-5; 11 bases are a match to TRBD1. This CDR3 spans 16 amino acids. Germline CDR1 reads MDHEN; CDR2 reads SYDVKM. V gave up 3 bases and J gave up 7 bases; unmatched junction bases: 8. CDR3 sequence reads: CASSFGGDRGIQPQHF. The CDR3 DNA sequence: TGTGCCAGCAGTTTCGGTGGGGACAGGGGGATCCAGCCCCAGCATTTT.

The chain links TRBV5-6 to TRBJ2-5; TRBD2 might be the D (6 bases). CDR1 and CDR2 (germline): SGHDT, YYEEEE. The CDR3 contains 14 residues. Deletions cut 3 bases from V and 0 bases from J, with 9 bases between. The CDR3 is CASSSEGYQETQYF. The CDR3, as DNA: TGTGCCAGCAGCTCGGAGGGGTACCAAGAGACCCAGTACTTC.

The genes are TRBV5-1 and TRBJ2-3, with D unresolved. The CDR3 totals 15 residues. The V and J ends lost 4 bases and 0 bases respectively, with 12 bases between them. The germline CDR1 and CDR2 sequences are SGHRS and YFSETQ. The CDR3 bases are TGCGCCAGCAGCCTAGATGATACTAGCACAGATACGCAGTATTTT. Its protein is CASSLDDTSTDTQYF. Filled out from reference TRBV5-1 and TRBJ2-3, the complete variable domain reads KAGVTQTPRYLIKTRGQQVTLSCSPISGHRSVSWYQQTPGQGLQFLFEYFSETQRNKGNFPGRFSGRQFSNSRSEMNVSTLELGDSALYLCASSLDDTSTDTQYFGPGTRLTVL.

The CDR3 DNA is TGTGCCAGCAGCTTAGGGTTTCAAGAGACCCAGTACTTC. Protein: CASSLGFQETQYF. The chain recombines TRBV7-3 with TRBJ2-5; D not resolved. The germline CDR1 and CDR2 sequences are SGHTA and FQGTGA. The CDR3 sequence is 13 residues long. The ends were cut back, 2 bases at V and 2 bases at J, with 6 bases in the middle.